This T cell receptor beta chain was retrieved from a study of lymphopenia after photon versus proton radiotherapy. Study-wide points: In patients who died, overall survival fell as post-nadir TCR diversity dropped more. Photon-treated patients lost naive T cells and TCR diversity; proton-treated stayed stable. Survival link was tested only in deceased patients; proton benefit remains a possibility. Oligoclonal CD8+ Temra expansion after nadir drove photon patients' diversity drop.

TCRdb keeps only in-frame clones here, not all; method: immunoSEQ multiplex PCR. The table includes around 63,000 clones, approximately 83% detected once. The CDR3 totals 14 residues. The germline gives CDR1 SQVTM, CDR2 ANQGSEA. V dropped 7 bases and J dropped 5; count of bases not matched to a gene: 13. Concerning this clone itself: What it recognizes is unknown.

This rearrangement joins TRBV29-1 to TRBJ1-1; TRBD1 matches 7 bases. This material consisted of peripheral blood, taken from a patient treated with photon-based radiotherapy. The sequence was collected from a man between 40 and 49 years old with gastric cancer. CDR3 coding DNA: TGCAGCGCCAATCAGGGGGGGAAGGGGACTGAAGCTTTCTTT. This sequence encodes CSANQGGKGTEAFF.